This TCR beta chain was found in a study of a mutant IDH1 vaccine in newly diagnosed glioma. Here immunoSEQ multiplex PCR was the method, and the copy in TCRdb shows in-frame clones only, minus some. Of 35,000 to 45,000 clones detected, about four fifths appear once; the ten largest clones hold 9.5% to 13%. Germline values: CDR1 MDHEN, CDR2 SYDVKM. CDR3 length equals 14 residues. V was shortened by 6 bases and J by 3 bases, with 15 bases between the two germline ends. Comment on this clone: Its cognate antigen is unknown.

As to time point: week 5, during vaccination. All doses held 300 ug of mutant IDH1 20-mer peptide, with topical imiquimod. New IDH1-mutant, ATRX-lost WHO grade 3 or 4 astrocytomas occurred in donors. Sequencing used PBMCs, obtained from a glioma patient whose treatment included an IDH1 peptide vaccine. The source of this sequence is a man aged 50 to 60 with glioma. V gene TRBV28 combines with J gene TRBJ2-7; D possibly corresponds to TRBD2 (6 bases). The CDR3 sequence: CASSRPGLLYEQYF. The CDR3 nucleotides read TGTGCCAGCAGCCGACCGGGACTCCTCTACGAGCAGTACTTC. Full variable domain (missing parts from reference TRBV28 and TRBJ2-7): DVKVTQSSRYLVKRTGEKVFLECVQDMDHENMFWYRQDPGLGLRLIYFSYDVKMKEKGDIPEGYSVSREKKERFSLILESASTNQTSMYLCASSRPGLLYEQYFGPGTRLTVT.